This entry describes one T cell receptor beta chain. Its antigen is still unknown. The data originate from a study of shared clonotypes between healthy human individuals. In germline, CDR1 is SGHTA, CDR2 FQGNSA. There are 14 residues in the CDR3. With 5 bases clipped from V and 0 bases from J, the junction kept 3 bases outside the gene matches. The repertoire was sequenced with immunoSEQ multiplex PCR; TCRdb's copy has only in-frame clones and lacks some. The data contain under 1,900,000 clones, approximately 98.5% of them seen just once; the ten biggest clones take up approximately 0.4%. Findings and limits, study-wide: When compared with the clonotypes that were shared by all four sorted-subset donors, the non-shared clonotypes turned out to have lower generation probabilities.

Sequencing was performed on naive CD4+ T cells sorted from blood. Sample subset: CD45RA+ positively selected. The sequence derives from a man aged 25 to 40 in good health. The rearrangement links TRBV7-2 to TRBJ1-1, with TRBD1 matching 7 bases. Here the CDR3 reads CASSRDSLNTEAFF. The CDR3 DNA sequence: TGTGCCAGCAGCCGGGACAGCTTGAACACTGAAGCTTTCTTT.